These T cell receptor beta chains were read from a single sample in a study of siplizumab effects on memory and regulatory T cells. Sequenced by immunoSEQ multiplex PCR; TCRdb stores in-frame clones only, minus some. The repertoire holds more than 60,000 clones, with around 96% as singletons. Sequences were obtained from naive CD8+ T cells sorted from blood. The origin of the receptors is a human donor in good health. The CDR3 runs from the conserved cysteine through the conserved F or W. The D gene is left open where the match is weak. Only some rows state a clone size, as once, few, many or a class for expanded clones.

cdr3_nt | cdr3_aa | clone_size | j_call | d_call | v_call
TGTGCCAGCAGCCCCGGGGACCCCTCTAGCAAGTACTTC | CASSPGDPSSKYF | NA | TRBJ2-7 | NA | TRBV7-9
TGTGCCAGCAGTTCCGAGGACGGTTCCTACGAGCAGTACTTC | CASSSEDGSYEQYF | NA | TRBJ2-7 | NA | TRBV6-1
TGTGCCAGCAGCAGGGACAGGCGGGGCGAAAAACTGTTTTTT | CASSRDRRGEKLFF | once | TRBJ1-4 | TRBD1 | TRBV13
TGTGCCAGCAGGACAGACATCAATCAGCCCCAGCATTTT | CASRTDINQPQHF | once | TRBJ1-5 | NA | TRBV27
TGTGCCAGCAGTCGAGCGGTAGTCACTGAAGCTTTCTTT | CASSRAVVTEAFF | NA | TRBJ1-1 | NA | TRBV6-5
TGTGCCAGCAGTTACTCGACAGGGAAGGCTGAAGCTTTCTTT | CASSYSTGKAEAFF | NA | TRBJ1-1 | TRBD1 | TRBV6-5
TGCGCCAGCAGCCAAGTACCTGGGACAAGCACTGAAGCTTTCTTT | CASSQVPGTSTEAFF | NA | TRBJ1-1 | NA | TRBV4-1
TGTGCCAAAAACCCCAGAGAGAGGGAGCAGTACTTC | CAKNPREREQYF | NA | TRBJ2-7 | NA | TRBV6-5
TGTGCCAGCAGCGTCAACCCGGGACAGATGAACACCGGGGAGCTGTTTTTT | CASSVNPGQMNTGELFF | NA | TRBJ2-2 | TRBD1 | TRBV7-3
TGTGCCAGCAGCAAACCCCCCGCAGGGCCCTACGAGCAGTACTTC | CASSKPPAGPYEQYF | NA | TRBJ2-7 | NA | TRBV21-1
TGTGCCTTCGACCTGGCCAGCGGGAGCTCACCCCTCCACTTT | CAFDLASGSSPLHF | NA | TRBJ1-6 | NA | TRBV30
TGTGCCAGTAGATCGGACAGGGGAATGGGCAATGAGCAGTTCTTC | CASRSDRGMGNEQFF | once | TRBJ2-1 | TRBD1 | TRBV19
TGTGCCACCAGACAGGGGGCAGGGGAGCAGTACTTC | CATRQGAGEQYF | NA | TRBJ2-7 | TRBD1 | TRBV19
TGTGCCAGCGGGTCCTCCTACGAGCAGTACTTC | CASGSSYEQYF | NA | TRBJ2-7 | NA | TRBV6-6
TGTGCCAGCAGCTTATTGTGGGGAGGAGGCGGGGAGCTGTTTTTT | CASSLLWGGGGELFF | NA | TRBJ2-2 | NA | TRBV7-2
TGTGCCAGCAGTGGAAGTTACAGGGGCGCCTACGAGCAGTACTTC | CASSGSYRGAYEQYF | NA | TRBJ2-7 | TRBD1 | TRBV6-5
TGTGCCAGCAGTCTAGAAGGCGCGGGGGGGCTGTACGAGCAGTACTTC | CASSLEGAGGLYEQYF | NA | TRBJ2-7 | TRBD2 | TRBV9
TGCGCCACCCTGGCGGGATGGGTGGGCTCTCGGCGGACCGGGGAGCTGTTTTTT | CATLAGWVGSRRTGELFF | NA | TRBJ2-2 | NA | TRBV10-2
TGTGCCAGCAGTTATCCTTTAAACACCATATATTTT | CASSYPLNTIYF | once | TRBJ1-3 | NA | TRBV6-1
TGTGCCAGCAGCAATGGAAGTAGGGGCGTAAGCAATCAGCCCCAGCATTTT | CASSNGSRGVSNQPQHF | NA | TRBJ1-5 | NA | TRBV21-1
TGTGCCAGCAGTTTCAGGGTCGGGGGGTACAATGAGCAGTTCTTC | CASSFRVGGYNEQFF | NA | TRBJ2-1 | TRBD2 | TRBV28
TGTGCCAGCAGCTCCTTCGAGGGGGATGAGCAGTTCTTC | CASSSFEGDEQFF | NA | TRBJ2-1 | NA | TRBV5-8
TGTGCCAGCAGTTACGGGACGAACACTGAAGCTTTCTTT | CASSYGTNTEAFF | NA | TRBJ1-1 | NA | TRBV6-5
TGCAGCGCCCACTTGGCGCGTACCGGGGAGCTGTTTTTT | CSAHLARTGELFF | NA | TRBJ2-2 | NA | TRBV29-1
TGTGCCAGCAGTAAGACAGGGTGGGCCGAGCAGTACTTC | CASSKTGWAEQYF | NA | TRBJ2-7 | TRBD1 | TRBV25-1
TGTGCCAGCAACCCTAGCGGGGGGGCCGGGGAGACCCAGTACTTC | CASNPSGGAGETQYF | NA | TRBJ2-5 | TRBD2 | TRBV6-1
TGTGCCAGCAGGGTAGAGGGAAATGAGCAGTTCTTC | CASRVEGNEQFF | NA | TRBJ2-1 | NA | TRBV5-4
TGCGCCAGCAGCTTAAGCGTTTACTACGAGCAGTACTTC | CASSLSVYYEQYF | NA | TRBJ2-7 | NA | TRBV5-1
TGTGCCAGTAGTATCGGGATGAACACTGAAGCTTTCTTT | CASSIGMNTEAFF | NA | TRBJ1-1 | NA | TRBV19
TGTGCCAGCAGTGCCGAGAACACCGGGGAGCTGTTTTTT | CASSAENTGELFF | NA | TRBJ2-2 | NA | TRBV6-4
TGTGCCATCACTCCCGGGACAGGGCATTATGGCTACACCTTC | CAITPGTGHYGYTF | NA | TRBJ1-2 | TRBD1 | TRBV10-3
TGTGCCAGCAGCTTATCCTCTGGAAACACCATATATTTT | CASSLSSGNTIYF | NA | TRBJ1-3 | NA | TRBV7-8
TGTGCCAGCAGCCAAGTTGACGGAAATCAGCCCCAGCATTTT | CASSQVDGNQPQHF | once | TRBJ1-5 | NA | TRBV4-2
TGTGCCAGCAGCGACAGGGTGAACACTGAAGCTTTCTTT | CASSDRVNTEAFF | NA | TRBJ1-1 | TRBD1 | TRBV11-3
TGTGCCAGCAGCGTAGGGGACCTCACTGAAGCTTTCTTT | CASSVGDLTEAFF | NA | TRBJ1-1 | NA | TRBV9
TGCGCCAGCAGGTCGGACAGGTTCGCGAACACCGGGGAGCTGTTTTTT | CASRSDRFANTGELFF | NA | TRBJ2-2 | TRBD1 | TRBV5-1
TGTGCCAGCAGGGCCGGGACTACCCCTACCTACAATGAGCAGTTCTTC | CASRAGTTPTYNEQFF | NA | TRBJ2-1 | TRBD2 | TRBV13
TGTGCCAGTACGATTGGGGAAACTGAAGCTTTCTTT | CASTIGETEAFF | NA | TRBJ1-1 | NA | TRBV19
TGTGCCAGCAGCTTAGCGGGGGTGGAGACCCAGTACTTC | CASSLAGVETQYF | NA | TRBJ2-5 | NA | TRBV7-6